This record looks at one TCR beta chain sequence and its context. The CDR3 has 14 amino acids. V shed 4 bases and J shed 2 bases, with 12 bases lying between them. Germline CDR1 is SGHDN and CDR2 is FVKESK. The data were taken from a study of blood T cell repertoires in COVID-19. Participant ages covered about 18 to 89 years across around 22 US areas. Before being deemed recovered, Cohort 3 donors had two negative PCRs, clearance, or symptom resolution. In the authors' workflow: By means of reference gene primer amplification, nucleated cell counts were estimated. Here immunoSEQ multiplex PCR was the method, and the copy in TCRdb shows in-frame clones only, minus some. V and J calls plus clone size are reproduced from that table; the DNA served to infer D and trimming. The table records some 300,000 clones, about 90% of them present only once.

Sequencing used PBMCs or T cells enriched from blood (not recorded which). The sequence was collected from a woman aged 30 to 39 who had recovered from COVID-19. J is TRBJ2-7 and V is TRBV14; tentative D call: TRBD1 (6 bases). CDR3: CASSRDRWAYEQYF. CDR3 nucleotides: TGTGCCAGCAGCCGTGACAGGTGGGCCTACGAGCAGTACTTC.